A selection of T cell receptor beta chains follows, all from one sample in a study of blood T cell repertoires in COVID-19. Using immunoSEQ multiplex PCR, the repertoire was profiled, and TCRdb retains in-frame clones only, with some absent. In the table there are about 23,000 clones, 85% to 90% of which are singletons. Sample: peripheral blood. The source is a woman aged 80 or older with active COVID-19. CDR3s include the opening cysteine and the closing phenylalanine or tryptophan. A D gene is named only where the DNA matches it firmly. Part of the rows lack a size; the others show once, few, many or a class for expanded clones.

D: -; V: TRBV7-7; J: TRBJ2-2; size: -; CDR3: CASSSQTGNTGELFF; DNA: TGTGCTAGCAGCTCCCAGACAGGGAACACCGGGGAGCTGTTTTTT
D: TRBD1; V: TRBV5-1; J: TRBJ1-6; size: -; CDR3: CASSLARGQGSPLHF; DNA: TGCGCCAGCAGCTTGGCCAGGGGGCAAGGATCACCCCTCCACTTT
D: -; V: TRBV4-2; J: TRBJ2-2; size: -; CDR3: CASSQEAGMVPWTNTGELFF; DNA: TGTGCCAGCAGCCAAGAGGCGGGAATGGTTCCCTGGACGAACACCGGGGAGCTGTTTTTT
D: TRBD1; V: TRBV7-9; J: TRBJ2-3; size: -; CDR3: CASNRQTGDTQYF; DNA: TGTGCCAGCAACCGGCAGACAGGGGATACGCAGTATTTT
D: -; V: TRBV27; J: TRBJ2-1; size: -; CDR3: CASSPIPTGGPFF; DNA: TGTGCCAGCAGTCCAATCCCCACCGGGGGGCCATTCTTC
D: -; V: TRBV29-1; J: TRBJ2-2; size: -; CDR3: CSVDIVGRNTGELFF; DNA: TGCAGCGTTGATATCGTTGGTAGGAACACCGGGGAGCTGTTTTTT
D: -; V: TRBV7-2; J: TRBJ2-7; size: -; CDR3: CASSLIEGQLSYEQYF; DNA: TGTGCCAGCAGCTTAATAGAGGGACAACTCTCCTACGAGCAGTACTTC
D: -; V: TRBV29-1; J: TRBJ1-4; size: -; CDR3: CSVPTGFGGEKLFF; DNA: TGCAGCGTTCCAACAGGGTTTGGGGGTGAAAAACTGTTTTTT
D: TRBD1; V: TRBV18; J: TRBJ1-3; size: -; CDR3: CASSLNPGQGASGNTIYF; DNA: TGTGCCAGCTCACTGAATCCGGGACAGGGGGCCAGTGGAAACACCATATATTTT
D: -; V: TRBV6-6; J: TRBJ2-1; size: -; CDR3: CASNDWAGEQFF; DNA: TGTGCCAGCAACGATTGGGCGGGTGAGCAGTTCTTC
D: TRBD1; V: TRBV4-1; J: TRBJ2-7; size: -; CDR3: CASSRARGIDEQYF; DNA: TGCGCCAGCAGCCGAGCCAGGGGGATTGACGAGCAGTACTTC
D: TRBD1; V: TRBV6-2/TRBV6-3; J: TRBJ2-5; size: -; CDR3: CASSSGTGGRTQYF; DNA: TGTGCCAGCAGCTCGGGGACAGGGGGTAGGACCCAGTACTTC
D: -; V: TRBV7-9; J: TRBJ1-1; size: -; CDR3: CASTPGNTEAFF; DNA: TGTGCCAGCACCCCCGGGAACACTGAAGCTTTCTTT
D: TRBD2; V: TRBV2; J: TRBJ2-3; size: -; CDR3: CASTSGGQTDTQYF; DNA: TGTGCCAGCACCTCGGGGGGTCAAACAGATACGCAGTATTTT
D: -; V: TRBV9; J: TRBJ1-1; size: -; CDR3: CASSVSLNTEAFF; DNA: TGTGCCAGCAGCGTGTCCTTGAACACTGAAGCTTTCTTT
D: TRBD1; V: TRBV18; J: TRBJ1-2; size: -; CDR3: CASSPAPDRGVGYTF; DNA: TGTGCCAGCTCACCGGCCCCTGACAGGGGAGTCGGCTACACCTTC
D: TRBD1; V: TRBV4-2; J: TRBJ2-1; size: -; CDR3: CASSQEQGQGANEQFF; DNA: TGTGCCAGCAGCCAAGAACAGGGGCAGGGAGCCAATGAGCAGTTCTTC
D: -; V: TRBV6-1; J: TRBJ1-4; size: -; CDR3: CASSEALTGYEKLFF; DNA: TGTGCCAGCAGTGAAGCGCTGACGGGATATGAAAAACTGTTTTTT
D: -; V: TRBV7-2; J: TRBJ2-7; size: -; CDR3: CASSLHEGYEQYF; DNA: TGTGCCAGCAGCCTCCATGAGGGCTACGAGCAGTACTTC
D: -; V: TRBV13; J: TRBJ2-1; size: once; CDR3: CASSTVVWGAGGNEQFF; DNA: TGTGCCAGCAGCACCGTAGTGTGGGGGGCAGGGGGCAATGAGCAGTTCTTC
D: TRBD1; V: TRBV4-3; J: TRBJ2-3; size: -; CDR3: CASSQWTGSGGDTQYF; DNA: TGCGCCAGCAGCCAGTGGACAGGGTCTGGGGGGGATACGCAGTATTTT
D: TRBD2; V: TRBV7-3; J: TRBJ2-1; size: -; CDR3: CASSPRGGRSSYNEQFF; DNA: TGTGCCAGCAGCCCCCGCGGGGGGCGAAGCTCCTACAATGAGCAGTTCTTC
D: TRBD1; V: TRBV5-4; J: TRBJ1-2; size: -; CDR3: CASRTGGGPANYGYTF; DNA: TGTGCCAGCAGAACAGGAGGGGGCCCGGCTAACTATGGCTACACCTTC
D: -; V: TRBV6-4; J: TRBJ2-3; size: -; CDR3: CASSVRGADTQYF; DNA: TGTGCCAGCAGTGTACGGGGTGCAGATACGCAGTATTTT
D: -; V: TRBV3-1/TRBV3-2; J: TRBJ2-7; size: -; CDR3: CASSQAWTYEQYF; DNA: TGTGCCAGCAGCCAAGCCTGGACATACGAGCAGTACTTC
D: -; V: TRBV3-1/TRBV3-2; J: TRBJ1-3; size: -; CDR3: CASSSAFGLVYSGNTIYF; DNA: TGTGCCAGCAGCTCGGCCTTTGGACTGGTTTACTCTGGAAACACCATATATTTT
D: -; V: TRBV4-1; J: TRBJ2-3; size: -; CDR3: CASSTRLSPDTQYF; DNA: TGCGCCAGCAGCACCAGACTATCCCCAGATACGCAGTATTTT
D: TRBD2; V: TRBV7-8; J: TRBJ2-7; size: -; CDR3: CASSLLAGTIYEQYF; DNA: TGTGCCAGCAGCTTACTAGCGGGGACGATCTACGAGCAGTACTTC
D: TRBD2; V: TRBV6-2/TRBV6-3; J: TRBJ2-3; size: -; CDR3: CASSSTSGGPPTDTQYF; DNA: TGTGCCAGCAGTTCAACTAGCGGGGGGCCCCCGACAGATACGCAGTATTTT
D: -; V: TRBV24-1; J: TRBJ2-2; size: -; CDR3: CATSDSAGANTGELFF; DNA: TGTGCCACCAGTGATTCAGCAGGGGCAAACACCGGGGAGCTGTTTTTT
D: -; V: TRBV7-9; J: TRBJ1-5; size: -; CDR3: CASSQGRHQPQHF; DNA: TGTGCCAGCAGCCAGGGAAGGCATCAGCCCCAGCATTTT
D: TRBD2; V: TRBV5-1; J: TRBJ2-5; size: -; CDR3: CASSLQAGGQETQYF; DNA: TGCGCCAGCAGCTTGCAGGCGGGGGGCCAAGAGACCCAGTACTTC
D: -; V: TRBV24-1; J: TRBJ2-7; size: few; CDR3: CATSDFLYYEQYF; DNA: TGTGCCACCAGTGATTTTCTCTACTACGAGCAGTACTTC
D: -; V: TRBV6-6; J: TRBJ2-5; size: -; CDR3: CASRWDFQETQYF; DNA: TGTGCCAGCAGATGGGACTTTCAAGAGACCCAGTACTTC
D: -; V: TRBV7-2; J: TRBJ1-6; size: -; CDR3: CASSLGNFSPLHF; DNA: TGTGCCAGCAGCTTAGGCAACTTTTCACCCCTCCACTTT
D: TRBD2; V: TRBV2; J: TRBJ2-1; size: once; CDR3: CASSADGGINEQFF; DNA: TGTGCCAGCAGCGCGGACGGGGGGATCAATGAGCAGTTCTTC
D: -; V: TRBV11-2; J: TRBJ1-1; size: -; CDR3: CASSSIWGGGMEAFF; DNA: TGTGCCAGCAGCTCGATCTGGGGGGGTGGAATGGAAGCTTTCTTT